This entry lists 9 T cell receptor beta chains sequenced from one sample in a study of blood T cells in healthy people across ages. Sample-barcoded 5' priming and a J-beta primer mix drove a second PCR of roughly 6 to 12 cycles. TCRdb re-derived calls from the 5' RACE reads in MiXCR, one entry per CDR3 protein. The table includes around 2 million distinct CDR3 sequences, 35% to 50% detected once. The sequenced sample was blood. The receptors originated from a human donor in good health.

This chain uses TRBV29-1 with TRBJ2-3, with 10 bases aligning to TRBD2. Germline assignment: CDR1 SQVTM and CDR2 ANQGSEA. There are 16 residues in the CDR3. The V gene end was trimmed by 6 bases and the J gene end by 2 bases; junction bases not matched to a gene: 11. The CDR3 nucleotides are TGCAGCGTCGCCGCCCTAGCGGGGGCCCACACAGATACGCAGTATTTT. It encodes CSVAALAGAHTDTQYF.

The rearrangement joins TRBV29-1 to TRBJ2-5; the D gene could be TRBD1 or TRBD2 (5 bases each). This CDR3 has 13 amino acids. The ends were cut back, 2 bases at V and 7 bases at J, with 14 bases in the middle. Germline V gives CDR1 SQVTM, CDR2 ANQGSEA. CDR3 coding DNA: TGCAGCGTTGAAATGATCGTTGGGGGGACCCAGTACTTC. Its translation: CSVEMIVGGTQYF.

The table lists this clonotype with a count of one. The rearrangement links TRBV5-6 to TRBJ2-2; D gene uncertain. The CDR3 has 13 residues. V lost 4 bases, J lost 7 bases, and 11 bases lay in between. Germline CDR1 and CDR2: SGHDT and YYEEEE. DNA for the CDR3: TGTGCCAGCAGCCTCGGGCCTGGCGGGGAGCTGTTTTTT. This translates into CASSLGPGGELFF.

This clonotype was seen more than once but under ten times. The CDR3: CASSHVPGQSSPLHF. The CDR3 region has the DNA TGTGCCAGCAGCCACGTACCGGGACAAAGTTCACCCCTCCACTTT. The chain couples TRBV3-1 to TRBJ1-6, with a tentative D call TRBD1 (6 bases). CDR1 is LGHDT, CDR2 YNNKEL, per germline (reference sequence). The CDR3 runs 15 residues. Trimming shortened V by 3 bases and J by 9 bases, and 15 bases separated the two germline ends.

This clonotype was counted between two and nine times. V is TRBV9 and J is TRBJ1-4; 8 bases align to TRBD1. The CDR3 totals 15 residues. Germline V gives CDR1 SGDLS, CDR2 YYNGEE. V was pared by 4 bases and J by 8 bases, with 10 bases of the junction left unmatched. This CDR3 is CASSKDREREEKLFF. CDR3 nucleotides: TGTGCCAGCAGCAAGGACAGGGAAAGGGAGGAAAAACTGTTTTTT.

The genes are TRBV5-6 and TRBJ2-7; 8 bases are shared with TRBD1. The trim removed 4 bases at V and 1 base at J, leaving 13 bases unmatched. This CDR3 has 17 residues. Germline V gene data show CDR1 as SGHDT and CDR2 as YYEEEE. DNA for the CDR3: TGTGCCAGCAGCCCTGCGATGAGACAGGGGATATCCTACGAGCAGTACTTC. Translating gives CASSPAMRQGISYEQYF.

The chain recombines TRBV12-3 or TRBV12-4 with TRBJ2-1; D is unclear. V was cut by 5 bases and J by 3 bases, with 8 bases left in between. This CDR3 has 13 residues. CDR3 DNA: TGTGCCAGCAGTCACCATGGCTACAATGAGCAGTTCTTC. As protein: CASSHHGYNEQFF.

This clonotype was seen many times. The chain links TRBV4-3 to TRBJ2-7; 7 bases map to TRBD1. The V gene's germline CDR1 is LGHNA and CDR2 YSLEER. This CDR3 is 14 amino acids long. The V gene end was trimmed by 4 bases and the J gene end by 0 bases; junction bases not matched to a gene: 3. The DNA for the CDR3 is TGCGCCAGCAGCCTTTGGACAGGCTCCTACGAGCAGTACTTC. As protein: CASSLWTGSYEQYF.

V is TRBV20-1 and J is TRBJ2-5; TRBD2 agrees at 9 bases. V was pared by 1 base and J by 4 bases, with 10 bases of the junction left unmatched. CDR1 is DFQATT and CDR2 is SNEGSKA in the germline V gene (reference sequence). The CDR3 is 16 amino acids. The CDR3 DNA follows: TGCAGTGCTAGAGTTTGGGCTAGCGGGACCCGAGAGACCCAGTACTTC. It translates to CSARVWASGTRETQYF.